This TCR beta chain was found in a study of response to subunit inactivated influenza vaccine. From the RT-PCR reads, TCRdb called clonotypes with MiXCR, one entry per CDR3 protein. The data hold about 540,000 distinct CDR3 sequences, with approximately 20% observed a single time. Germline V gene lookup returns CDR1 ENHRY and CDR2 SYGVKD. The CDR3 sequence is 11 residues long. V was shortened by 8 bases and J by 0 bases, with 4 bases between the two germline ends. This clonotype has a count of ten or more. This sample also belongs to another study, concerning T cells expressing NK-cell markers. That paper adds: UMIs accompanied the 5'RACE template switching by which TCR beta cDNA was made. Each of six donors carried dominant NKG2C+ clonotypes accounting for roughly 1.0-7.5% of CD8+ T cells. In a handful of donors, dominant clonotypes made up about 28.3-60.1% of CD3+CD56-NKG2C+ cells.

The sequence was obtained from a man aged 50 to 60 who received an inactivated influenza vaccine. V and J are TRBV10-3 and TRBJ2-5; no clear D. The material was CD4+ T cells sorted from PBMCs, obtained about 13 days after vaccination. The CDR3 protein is CAIGDQETQYF. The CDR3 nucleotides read TGTGCCATCGGGGACCAAGAGACCCAGTACTTC.